The clone carrying this T cell receptor (beta chain) was seen repeatedly, ten times or more. Germline lookup yields CDR1 MDHEN and CDR2 SYDVKM. V shed 6 bases and J 6 bases; nucleotides not matched to a gene: 9. The CDR3 length is 14 residues. The data belong to a study of blood T cells in healthy people across ages. A sample-barcoded 5' primer and a J-beta primer mix were used in a second PCR of about 6 to 12 cycles. TCRdb ran MiXCR on the 5' RACE reads and lists one entry per CDR3 protein. The table has hundreds of thousands of distinct CDR3 sequences, about 21% seen once; the top ten hold 3% to 4.5%.

The origin of this receptor is a man aged 65 to 85 in good health. The sample was blood. The chain couples TRBV28 to TRBJ2-7, with 9 bases aligning to TRBD2. The CDR3 bases are TGTGCCAGCAGCAGCGGGAGGTGGAACGTCGAGCAGTACTTC. Translated: CASSSGRWNVEQYF.